What follows are 18 T cell receptor beta chains derived from one specimen sequenced in a study of blood T cell repertoires in COVID-19. Only in-frame clones appear in the TCRdb table, and some are missing; sequencing was by immunoSEQ multiplex PCR. The table lists about 250,000 clones, roughly 89% of them singletons, with approximately 5% in the top ten. Specimen: peripheral blood. The receptors stem from a woman aged 40 to 55 who had recovered from COVID-19.

In its sample, this clone was seen once. The chain has TRBV19 and TRBJ2-1, with a possible D match to TRBD2 (5 bases). The ends were cut back, 7 bases at V and 4 bases at J, with 14 bases in the middle. The CDR3 contains 14 residues. In germline, CDR1 is LNHDA, CDR2 SQIVND (reference sequence). The DNA for the CDR3 is TGTGCCAGTACCCTCGGTTCGGGGTACAATGAGCAGTTCTTC. It yields the protein CASTLGSGYNEQFF.

The chain carries TRBV9 and TRBJ2-1; D possibly corresponds to TRBD2 (5 bases). V was cut by 0 bases and J by 3 bases, with 10 bases left in between. The CDR3 loop spans 15 amino acids. CDR1 is SGDLS, CDR2 YYNGEE, per germline. The CDR3: CASSVVDSRYNEQFF. For the CDR3, the DNA is TGTGCCAGCAGCGTAGTGGACTCACGCTACAATGAGCAGTTCTTC.

This chain joins TRBV15 and TRBJ1-2, with D perhaps matching TRBD1 (5 bases). The CDR3 length is 14 residues. V dropped 5 bases and J dropped 3 bases, with 13 bases sitting between them. Germline V gene lookup returns CDR1 LNHNV and CDR2 YYDKDF (reference sequence). The CDR3 spells CATSRPGGDYGYTF. The CDR3 bases are TGTGCCACCAGCCGTCCCGGGGGGGACTATGGCTACACCTTC. Filled out from reference TRBV15 and TRBJ1-2, the complete variable domain reads DAMVIQNPRYQVTQFGKPVTLSCSQTLNHNVMYWYQQKSSQAPKLLFHYYDKDFNNEADTPDNFQSRRPNTSFCFLDIRSPGLGDTAMYLCATSRPGGDYGYTFGSGTRLTVV.

The chain joins TRBV6-2 or TRBV6-3 to TRBJ2-7; TRBD1 matches 9 bases. The CDR3 totals 16 residues. V lost 6 bases, J lost 0 bases, and 9 bases stayed unmatched. Germline V gene data show CDR1 as MNHEY and CDR2 as SVGEGT. The chain's CDR3 is CASSPRQGVSSYEQYV. As DNA, the CDR3 is TGTGCCAGCAGCCCCCGACAGGGGGTAAGCTCCTACGAGCAGTACGTC.

CDR3 sequence reads: CASSLLGTHQPQHF. The CDR3 DNA is TGTGCCAGTAGCCTACTGGGCACCCATCAGCCCCAGCATTTT. The chain is built from TRBV19 and TRBJ1-5; D unresolved. The CDR3 covers 14 residues. CDR1 LNHDA and CDR2 SQIVND come from the germline V gene (reference sequence). V lost 6 bases and J 5 bases, leaving 14 bases between the germline ends.

This clone was seen a single time. CDR3 residues: CASSRPTGGFNSPLHF. The CDR3 bases are TGTGCCAGCAGTCGACCGACAGGGGGCTTTAATTCACCCCTCCACTTT. The chain uses TRBV6-6 and TRBJ1-6; 10 bases line up with TRBD1. The CDR3 covers 16 residues. The V gene end was trimmed by 5 bases and the J gene end by 6 bases; junction bases not matched to a gene: 7. Germline V CDR1 and CDR2: MNHNY, SVGAGI (reference sequence).

The chain couples TRBV28 to TRBJ1-6; a weak D match, TRBD1 (6 bases). CDR1 is MDHEN and CDR2 is SYDVKM in the germline V gene. The CDR3 covers 16 residues. V gave up 4 bases and J gave up 0 bases, with 10 bases separating them. The CDR3 protein is CASSSGTPSYNSPLHF. CDR3 sequence (DNA): TGTGCCAGCAGTTCTGGGACACCCTCCTATAATTCACCCCTCCACTTT.

V usage is TRBV9 and J usage is TRBJ2-7; unclear D gene. From germline, CDR1 is SGDLS and CDR2 YYNGEE. Deletions cut 4 bases from V and 5 bases from J, with 13 bases between. The CDR3 totals 13 residues. The CDR3 loop reads CASSPGIAHEQYF. In nucleotides, the CDR3 is TGTGCCAGCAGCCCCGGTATTGCCCACGAGCAGTACTTC.

This chain links TRBV11-2 with TRBJ2-3; 11 bases map to TRBD1. Trimming removed 5 bases from V and 2 bases from J; junction bases left unmatched: 3. Per germline, CDR1 SGHAT and CDR2 FQNNGV. This CDR3 spans 15 amino acids. The DNA for the CDR3 is TGTGCCAGCAGCGCCGGACAGGGGGCCACAGATACGCAGTATTTT. Encoded protein: CASSAGQGATDTQYF.

In its sample, this clone was seen once. This chain uses TRBV11-2 with TRBJ2-3, with D possibly matching TRBD1 (6 bases). This CDR3 comprises 14 residues. CDR1 SGHAT and CDR2 FQNNGV come from the germline V gene. Trimming cost V 7 bases and J 4 bases, with 15 bases left between them. The CDR3 loop reads CASISQGRADTQYF. The CDR3, as DNA: TGTGCCAGCATCTCTCAGGGGCGTGCAGATACGCAGTATTTT.

V is TRBV28 and J is TRBJ2-1, with D maybe TRBD2 (6 bases). This CDR3 is built from 12 residues. Germline CDR1 and CDR2: MDHEN and SYDVKM. V gave up 7 bases and J gave up 10 bases, with 14 bases separating them. The CDR3, as DNA: TGTGCCAGCAAGTCCGCGGGGCACGAGCAGTTCTTC. Protein: CASKSAGHEQFF.

The chain couples TRBV30 to TRBJ1-4; D unclear. The CDR3 is made up of 13 amino acids. With 2 bases removed from V and 4 bases from J, the gap between germline ends came to 8 bases. Per the germline V gene, CDR1 is GTSNPN and CDR2 is SVGIG (reference sequence). In DNA, the CDR3 is TGTGCCTGGAGTTTGCGGAATAATGAAAAACTGTTTTTT. Protein product: CAWSLRNNEKLFF.

This clone was detected only a few times. DNA of the CDR3: TGTGCCAGTAGTCTCGTCCCCAATCAGCCCCAGCATTTT. Encoded protein: CASSLVPNQPQHF. The chain employs TRBV19 and TRBJ1-5, with D unclear. V was pared by 5 bases and J by 3 bases, with 8 bases between. From germline, CDR1 is LNHDA and CDR2 SQIVND (reference sequence). This CDR3 has 13 amino acids. The variable domain in full, completed from reference TRBV19 and TRBJ1-5, reads DGGITQSPKYLFRKEGQNVTLSCEQNLNHDAMYWYRQDPGQGLRLIYYSQIVNDFQKGDIAEGYSVSREKKESFPLTVTSAQKNPTAFYLCASSLVPNQPQHFGDGTRLSIL.

The chain links TRBV28 to TRBJ2-5, with D possibly being TRBD2 (6 bases). CDR3 length equals 15 residues. V was clipped by 5 bases and J by 5 bases, with 18 bases between them. Per the germline V gene, CDR1 is MDHEN and CDR2 is SYDVKM. CDR3 loop: CASSNIAGRPETQYF. In DNA, the CDR3 is TGTGCCAGCAGTAACATCGCGGGGCGGCCGGAGACCCAGTACTTC.

The V gene is TRBV21-1, the J gene TRBJ2-3; TRBD2, the table's D call, lacks a check against the DNA. TRBV21-1 is designated a pseudogene. The CDR3 length is 18 residues. The CDR3 bases are TGTGCCAGCAGCAAAAAGGATCCGACTAGCGGGGGCTCAGATACGCAGTATTTT. This encodes CASSKKDPTSGGSDTQYF.

The CDR3 bases are TGTGCCAGCTCACAACTGTACCAAGAGACCCAGTACTTC. Protein product: CASSQLYQETQYF. V and J are TRBV18 and TRBJ2-5; D is undetermined. Trimming took 4 bases from V and 0 from J, leaving 6 bases between them. The CDR3 is 13 amino acids. CDR1 and CDR2 (germline): KGHSH, LQKENI.

The J gene is TRBJ2-3, the V gene TRBV7-2, with D possibly matching TRBD2 (5 bases). The V end was cut by 2 bases, the J end by 2 bases, with 11 bases between. CDR3 length: 15 residues. Germline CDR1 reads SGHTA; CDR2 reads FQGNSA. CDR3 sequence: CASSLSRAVTDTQYF. The CDR3 DNA reads as TGTGCCAGCAGCTTAAGTAGAGCGGTCACAGATACGCAGTATTTT.

Only one count was recorded for this clone. V gene TRBV28 combines with J gene TRBJ2-7, with D possibly TRBD1 on 6 matching bases. There are 14 residues in the CDR3. The germline V and J ends were trimmed by 8 bases and 3 bases, with 17 bases remaining between them. In germline, CDR1 is MDHEN, CDR2 SYDVKM. DNA for the CDR3: TGTGCCAGCGCCCGCGAGGGACAAATCTACGAGCAGTACGTC. Amino acids: CASAREGQIYEQYV.